This T cell receptor (beta chain) derives from a study of blood T cell repertoires in COVID-19. Overall study: Acute-phase and convalescent COVID-19 samples originated in the United States, Italy and Spain. T cells, B-cell-depleted T cells, or PBMCs provided the cDNA or gDNA that served as material.

Original methodology: By means of reference gene primer amplification, nucleated cell counts were estimated. Clones were sequenced by immunoSEQ multiplex PCR, and TCRdb holds only the in-frame ones, with some missing. The V and J calls and clone size were taken over from that table, and D and trimming were inferred from the DNA. The repertoire holds about 110,000 clones, with just over 75% as singletons. The V and J ends lost 4 bases and 5 bases respectively, with 12 bases between them. Germline V gene data show CDR1 as ENHRY and CDR2 as SYGVKD. The CDR3 extends over 13 amino acids. The rearrangement uses TRBV10-3 and TRBJ2-7, with D possibly matching TRBD1 (5 bases). This TCR came from a woman aged 80 or over with acute or convalescent COVID-19. The sample taken for sequencing was peripheral blood. The CDR3 DNA reads TGTGCCATCAGTGCCGCAGGGCGGCACGAGCAGTACTTC. Its protein product is CAISAAGRHEQYF.